This TCR beta chain was captured by sequencing in a study of cytomegalovirus exposure and HLA in healthy donors. PCR was performed using 60 Vbeta and 13 Jbeta primers. Sequenced by immunoSEQ multiplex PCR; TCRdb stores in-frame clones only, minus some. The sample holds about 200,000 clones, 65% to 80% seen once. Study-level results: Analyses of presence/absence relied on an assumption of roughly uniform sequencing depth across donors.

On this clone: The antigen is unknown.

Germline assignment: CDR1 SGHTS and CDR2 YDEGEE. This CDR3 has 14 amino acids. The ends lost 4 bases at V and 7 bases at J; junction bases unmatched: 10. The material sequenced was PBMCs. This chain uses TRBV5-8 with TRBJ1-1; TRBD1 matches at 7 bases. The TCR comes from a man aged 35 to 55 in good health and CMV-seronegative. CDR3 region: CASSLQQGRYEAFF. DNA of the CDR3: TGTGCCAGCAGCCTACAACAGGGGAGGTATGAAGCTTTCTTT. Complete variable domain (other parts from reference TRBV5-8 and TRBJ1-1): EAGVTQSPTHLIKTRGQQATLRCSPISGHTSVYWYQQALGLGLQFLLWYDEGEERNRGNFPPRFSGRQFPNYSSELNVNALELEDSALYLCASSLQQGRYEAFFGQGTRLTVV.